This TCR beta chain was sequenced in a study of cytomegalovirus exposure and HLA in healthy donors. This clone was found once. The antigen is unknown. The primer mix had 60 Vbeta and 13 Jbeta primers. Data came from immunoSEQ multiplex PCR; TCRdb stores just in-frame clones and leaves some out. The data contain some 220,000 clones, 78% of them singletons. Study-wide results and limits: Most TCR sequences showed up rarely, but some public TCRs showed up in many donors.

The trim removed 1 base at V and 6 bases at J, leaving 6 bases unmatched. CDR1 and CDR2 from the germline V gene are MNHEY and SVGAGI. CDR3 size: 15 residues. Sequenced: PBMCs. The rearrangement joins TRBV6-5 to TRBJ2-3; 8 positions agree with TRBD2. This clonotype originated in a boy aged 5-17 years in good health and CMV-seronegative. Here the CDR3 DNA reads TGTGCCAGCAGTTACTTCGGGACTAGGGGGGATACGCAGTATTTT. Residues: CASSYFGTRGDTQYF.